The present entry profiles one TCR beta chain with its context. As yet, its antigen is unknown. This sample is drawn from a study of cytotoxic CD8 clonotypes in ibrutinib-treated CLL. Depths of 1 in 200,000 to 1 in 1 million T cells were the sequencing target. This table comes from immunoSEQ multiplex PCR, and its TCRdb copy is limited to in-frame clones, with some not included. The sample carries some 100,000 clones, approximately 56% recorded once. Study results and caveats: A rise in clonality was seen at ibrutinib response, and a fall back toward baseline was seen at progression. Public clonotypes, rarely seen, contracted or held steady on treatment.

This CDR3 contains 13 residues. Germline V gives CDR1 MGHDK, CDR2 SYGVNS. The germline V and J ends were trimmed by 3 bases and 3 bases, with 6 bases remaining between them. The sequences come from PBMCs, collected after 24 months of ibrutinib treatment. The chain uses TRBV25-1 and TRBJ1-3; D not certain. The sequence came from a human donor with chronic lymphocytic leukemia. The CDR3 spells CASSENRGNTIYF. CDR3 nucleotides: TGTGCCAGCAGTGAGAATCGTGGAAACACCATATATTTT.